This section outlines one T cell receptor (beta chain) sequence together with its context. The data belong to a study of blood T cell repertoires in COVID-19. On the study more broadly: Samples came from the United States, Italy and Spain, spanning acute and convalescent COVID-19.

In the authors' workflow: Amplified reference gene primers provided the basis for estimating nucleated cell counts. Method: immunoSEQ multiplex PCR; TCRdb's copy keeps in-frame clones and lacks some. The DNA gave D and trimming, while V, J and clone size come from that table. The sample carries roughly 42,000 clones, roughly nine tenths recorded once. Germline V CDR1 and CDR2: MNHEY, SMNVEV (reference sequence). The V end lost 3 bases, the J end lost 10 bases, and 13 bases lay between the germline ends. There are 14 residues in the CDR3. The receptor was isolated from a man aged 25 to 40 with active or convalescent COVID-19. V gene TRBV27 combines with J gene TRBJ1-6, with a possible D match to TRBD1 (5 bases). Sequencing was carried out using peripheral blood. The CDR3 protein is CASSLTALGSPLHF. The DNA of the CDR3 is TGTGCCAGCAGTTTGACAGCCTTAGGGTCACCCCTCCACTTT.